The entry below describes one T cell receptor beta chain. This record belongs to a study of blood T cell repertoires in COVID-19. Turning to the study itself: From T cells, B-cell-depleted T cells, or PBMCs came the material, which was cDNA or gDNA.

TCRdb keeps only in-frame clones here, not all; method: immunoSEQ multiplex PCR. The sample lists 200,000 to 300,000 clones, approximately 80% seen once, with around 26% in the top ten. The CDR3 is made up of 15 amino acids. The V gene's germline CDR1 is SGDLS and CDR2 YYNGEE. V lost 2 bases to trimming and J lost 4 bases; unmatched junction nucleotides: 5. This receptor was identified in a man aged 35-49 years with acute or convalescent COVID-19. Material: peripheral blood. The chain uses TRBV9 and TRBJ2-7; the match to TRBD1 covers 11 bases. The CDR3 sequence: CASSVDRDRGYEQYF. CDR3 bases: TGTGCCAGCAGCGTCGACCGGGACAGGGGGTACGAGCAGTACTTC. The whole variable domain, filled in from reference TRBV9 and TRBJ2-7, reads DSGVTQTPKHLITATGQRVTLRCSPRSGDLSVYWYQQSLDQGLQFLIQYYNGEERAKGNILERFSAQQFPDLHSELNLSSLELGDSALYFCASSVDRDRGYEQYFGPGTRLTVT.